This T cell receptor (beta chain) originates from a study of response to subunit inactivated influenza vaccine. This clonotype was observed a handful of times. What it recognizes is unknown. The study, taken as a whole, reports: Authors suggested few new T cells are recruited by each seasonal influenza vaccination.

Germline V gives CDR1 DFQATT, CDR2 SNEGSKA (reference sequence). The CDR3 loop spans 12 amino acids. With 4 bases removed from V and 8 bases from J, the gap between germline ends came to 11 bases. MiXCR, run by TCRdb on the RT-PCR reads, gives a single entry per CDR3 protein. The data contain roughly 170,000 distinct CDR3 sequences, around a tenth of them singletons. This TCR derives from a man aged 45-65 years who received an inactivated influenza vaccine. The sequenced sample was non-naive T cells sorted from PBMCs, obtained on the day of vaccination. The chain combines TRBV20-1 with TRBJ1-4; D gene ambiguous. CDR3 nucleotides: TGCAGTGCTAATCAAAGAGGGGAAAAACTGTTTTTT. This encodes CSANQRGEKLFF.